The clone carrying this T cell receptor (beta chain) was detected many times. Its antigen is unidentified. This specimen belongs to a study of response to subunit inactivated influenza vaccine. General observations from the study: The authors suggested that few new T cells are recruited per seasonal influenza vaccination.

Each CDR3 protein gets one entry after TCRdb re-called the RT-PCR reads with MiXCR. The table shows around 520,000 distinct CDR3 sequences, with about 12% occurring only once. The sequence derives from a man aged 45-65 years who received an inactivated influenza vaccine. Material: PBMCs from blood, obtained on the day of vaccination.

CDR3 sequence reads: CASSLSGRSPFSYEQYF. CDR3 sequence (DNA): TGTGCCAGCAGTTTAAGTGGCCGGAGCCCCTTTTCCTACGAGCAGTACTTC. The V and J genes are TRBV12-3 or TRBV12-4 and TRBJ2-7; D gene uncertain. The V gene lost 2 bases and the J gene lost 1 base, with 18 bases spanning the gap. The CDR3 is 17 amino acids.